The T cell receptor beta chain described here comes from a study of blood T cells in healthy people across ages. Study-wide findings and caveats: Diversity figures based on one million T cells were deemed too low. Long-lived donors carried more naive CD4+ cells and greater diversity than aged donors.

Notes on this clonotype: The target antigen is unknown.

A sample-barcoded 5' primer and a J-beta primer mix were used in a second PCR of roughly 6 to 11 cycles. Via MiXCR, TCRdb re-called the 5' RACE reads, giving one row per CDR3 protein. Found here are about 1,500,000 distinct CDR3 sequences, roughly 30% of them singletons; the top ten hold 7% to 9%. The receptor comes from a woman in her thirties in good health. The sequencing input was blood.

In DNA form, the CDR3 reads TGTGCCAGCAGCCCGCTTGGGGGGCGAAATCAGCCCCAGCATTTT. This sequence encodes CASSPLGGRNQPQHF. This rearrangement joins TRBV7-9 to TRBJ1-5; possible D gene TRBD1, 6 bases. CDR1 is SEHNR, CDR2 FQNEAQ, per germline (reference sequence). The length of the CDR3 is 15 residues. The germline V and J ends were trimmed by 5 bases and 4 bases, with 15 bases remaining between them.